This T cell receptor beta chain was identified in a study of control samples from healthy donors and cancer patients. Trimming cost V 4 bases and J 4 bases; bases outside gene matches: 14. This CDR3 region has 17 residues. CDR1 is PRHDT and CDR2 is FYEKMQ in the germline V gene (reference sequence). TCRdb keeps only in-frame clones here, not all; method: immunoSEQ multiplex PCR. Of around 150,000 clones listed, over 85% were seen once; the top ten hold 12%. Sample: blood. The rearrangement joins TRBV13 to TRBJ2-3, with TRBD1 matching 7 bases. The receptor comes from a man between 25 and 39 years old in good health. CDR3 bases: TGTGCCAGCAGCTCCGTCAGGGGGACCGTCATCCCAGATACGCAGTATTTT. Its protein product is CASSSVRGTVIPDTQYF.